The entry below describes one TCR beta chain. The sample is drawn from a study of blood T cell repertoires in COVID-19. Looking at the study overall: Acute-phase and convalescent COVID-19 samples originated in the United States, Italy and Spain. T cells, B-cell-depleted T cells, or PBMCs provided the cDNA or gDNA that served as material.

Original methodology: From reference gene primer amplification, estimates of nucleated cell counts were derived. Data came from immunoSEQ multiplex PCR; TCRdb stores just in-frame clones and leaves some out. V and J calls and clone size are given by that table; D and trimming were obtained from the DNA. This table has about 280,000 clones, approximately 85% appearing once. This TCR came from a man aged 50 or older with active or convalescent COVID-19. Specimen: peripheral blood.

CDR3 amino acids: CASSPGSGYTEAFF. Here the CDR3 DNA reads TGTGCCAGCTCACCAGGATCGGGGTACACTGAAGCTTTCTTT. This chain connects TRBV18 to TRBJ1-1; no firm D call. V lost 2 bases and J lost 3, with 10 bases in between. This CDR3 region has 14 residues. From germline, CDR1 is KGHSH and CDR2 LQKENI.